This paragraph covers one TCR beta chain sequence. This sample was taken from a study of T cells in Graves' hyperthyroidism and ophthalmopathy. Germline loops: CDR1 MNHNS, CDR2 SASEGT. V was clipped by 9 bases and J by 5 bases; unmatched bases: 5. CDR3 length: 13 amino acids. RNA transcripts provided the source from which TCR beta CDR3 regions were amplified. During a first-round RT-PCR of the TCR CDR3, the HTBI primer set was used. Each CDR3 protein gets one entry after TCRdb re-called the multiplex PCR reads with MiXCR. The top ten clones hold around 16% of a sample with 350,000 or so distinct CDR3 sequences, about a sixth of them seen once.

Sequenced material: blood. The sequence derives from a woman between 40 and 55 years old with Graves' ophthalmopathy. The chain links TRBV6-1 to TRBJ2-5; TRBD2 matches at 11 bases. The CDR3 nucleotides are TGTGCCAGTAGCGGGGGGGGCTGGGAGACCCAGTACTTC. Its translation is CASSGGGWETQYF.